This T cell receptor beta chain was identified in a study of a mutant IDH1 vaccine in newly diagnosed glioma. The method was immunoSEQ multiplex PCR; TCRdb's version includes in-frame clones alone and lacks a portion of them. The table shows 30,000 to 40,000 clones, with less than 90% occurring only once. As for this clone: Its specificity is unknown.

This CDR3 is 15 amino acids long. Germline-derived CDR1 and CDR2 are LNHDA and SQIVND (reference sequence). V lost 4 bases to trimming and J lost 4 bases, with 16 bases between them. Regarding time point: week 11, during vaccination. Vaccination comprised doses that each held 300 ug of mutant IDH1 20-mer peptide, plus topical imiquimod. The chain links TRBV19 to TRBJ1-1; the D gene is possibly TRBD1 (6 bases). The sample consisted of PBMCs, taken from a glioma patient whose treatment included an IDH1 peptide vaccine. This TCR derives from a middle-aged man with glioma. The CDR3 bases are TGTGCCAGTAGTAACAGGGATGCCCCGAGCACTGAAGCTTTCTTT. Protein sequence: CASSNRDAPSTEAFF.